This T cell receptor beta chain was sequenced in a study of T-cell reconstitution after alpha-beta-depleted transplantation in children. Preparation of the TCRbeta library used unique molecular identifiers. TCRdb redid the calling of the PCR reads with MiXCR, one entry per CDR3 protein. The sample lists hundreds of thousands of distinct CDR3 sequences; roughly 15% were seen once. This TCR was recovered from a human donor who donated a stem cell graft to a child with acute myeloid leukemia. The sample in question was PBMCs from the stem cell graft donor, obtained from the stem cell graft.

CDR3 coding DNA: TGTGCCACCACAGGGGGGACAGGGGACCACGAGCAGTACTTC. Translation: CATTGGTGDHEQYF. The genes are TRBV12-3 or TRBV12-4 and TRBJ2-7; 10 bases align to TRBD1. V shed 10 bases and J 5 bases; nucleotides not matched to a gene: 11. CDR3 length: 14 residues.